This T cell receptor (beta chain) was documented in a study of blood T cell repertoires in COVID-19 (dated by TCRdb to the early 2020s). With respect to the entire study: Collaborator samples came from the United States, Italy and Spain and covered acute and convalescent phases of COVID-19. The material from the prospective study consisted of cDNA or gDNA derived from T cells, B-cell-depleted T cells, or PBMCs. Samples were obtained from the ongoing ImmuneRACE study (first 160 participants) and from 1,000 to 1,500 subjects provided by 6 global collaborators. Subjects who had been exposed to COVID-19, were actively infected with it, or had recovered from it provided the deeply sampled blood TCRbeta repertoires that made up the dataset. Where available, HLA class I and class II types were taken from metadata supplied by the sample provider and were not determined by assay-based typing. The repertoires were released in a freely available public database intended as a resource for research on the immune response to SARS-CoV-2. A de-identified subject ID, COVID-19 status, age in years and sex were almost always included in the sample metadata. Paper-wide results and their limitations: The amount of clinical and demographic metadata varied by source and participant and was provided uncurated.

Participants in the prospective study were enrolled through a virtual design, were aged roughly 18 to 100 years, and lived in roughly 24 United States geographic areas. In the prospective study, cohorts were assigned on the basis of participant-reported clinical history obtained from a screening survey and a study questionnaire. Mobile phlebotomists in the prospective study collected whole blood, serum and a nasopharyngeal or oropharyngeal swab from every participant. Over an approximately 2-month period, participants in the prospective study had the option of providing additional blood draws and questionnaires. Before DNA extraction, prospective study blood samples were shipped either frozen or at room temperature. TCRbeta CDR3 regions were amplified from genomic DNA using the immunoSEQ Assay, a bias-controlled multiplex PCR. The authors' pipeline ran thus. Within the assay, amplification of reference gene primers was used to estimate how many nucleated cells each sample contained. Sequence reads were collapsed and filtered to measure the absolute abundance of every unique TCRbeta CDR3 rearrangement. For each sample, productive Simpson clonality was calculated as the square root of Simpson's diversity index across productive rearrangements. Drawn from immuneACCESS, this table holds only the in-frame rearrangements with V and J called that TCRdb kept. Clones are partly lost; checked studies trace under half to an unresolved V gene and leave the rest unexplained. That table gives V, J and clone size, and the DNA gave D and trimming. Present in this sample are 200,000 to 250,000 clones, approximately 90% of which were seen just once. The leading ten clones occupy 3% to 4.5% of the sample.

Concerning this clone: Its antigen specificity is not known. No clone much larger than this one lies a single base away; base qualities are absent.

The CDR3 numbers 16 residues from cysteine through phenylalanine. The DNA shown is the 48-base CDR3, in frame from base 1. V is reduced by 11 bases and J by 5 bases, leaving a spacing of 22 bases between them. CDR1 is given as MNHEY and CDR2 as SMNVEV, both from the germline V gene (reference sequence). The clonotype was recovered from a middle-aged woman with acute COVID-19. Sequencing was carried out using PBMCs or T cells enriched from blood (not recorded which). Recombination connected TRBV27 to TRBJ1-6; TRBD1 could be the D gene, as 5 bases match. CDR3 sequence: CASQLFRDWNNSPLHF. In nucleotide form, the sequence is TGTGCCTCCCAATTGTTCCGGGACTGGAATAATTCACCCCTCCACTTT.